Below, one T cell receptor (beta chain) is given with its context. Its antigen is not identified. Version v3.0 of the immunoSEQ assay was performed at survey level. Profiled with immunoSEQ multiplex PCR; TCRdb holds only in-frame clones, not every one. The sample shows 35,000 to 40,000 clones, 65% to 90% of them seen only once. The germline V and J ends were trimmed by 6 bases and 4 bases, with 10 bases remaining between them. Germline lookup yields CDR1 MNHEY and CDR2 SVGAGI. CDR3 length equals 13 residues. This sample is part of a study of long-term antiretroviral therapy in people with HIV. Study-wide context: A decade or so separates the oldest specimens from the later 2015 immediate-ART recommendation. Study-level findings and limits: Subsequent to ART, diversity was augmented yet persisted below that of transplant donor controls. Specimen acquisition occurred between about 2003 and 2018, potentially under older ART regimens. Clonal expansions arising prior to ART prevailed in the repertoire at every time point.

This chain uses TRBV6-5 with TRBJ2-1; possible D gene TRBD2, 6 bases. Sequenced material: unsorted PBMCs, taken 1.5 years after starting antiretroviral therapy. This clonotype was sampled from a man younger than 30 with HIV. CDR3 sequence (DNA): TGTGCCAGCAGCCTGGGACTTTACAATGAGCAGTTCTTC. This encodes CASSLGLYNEQFF.